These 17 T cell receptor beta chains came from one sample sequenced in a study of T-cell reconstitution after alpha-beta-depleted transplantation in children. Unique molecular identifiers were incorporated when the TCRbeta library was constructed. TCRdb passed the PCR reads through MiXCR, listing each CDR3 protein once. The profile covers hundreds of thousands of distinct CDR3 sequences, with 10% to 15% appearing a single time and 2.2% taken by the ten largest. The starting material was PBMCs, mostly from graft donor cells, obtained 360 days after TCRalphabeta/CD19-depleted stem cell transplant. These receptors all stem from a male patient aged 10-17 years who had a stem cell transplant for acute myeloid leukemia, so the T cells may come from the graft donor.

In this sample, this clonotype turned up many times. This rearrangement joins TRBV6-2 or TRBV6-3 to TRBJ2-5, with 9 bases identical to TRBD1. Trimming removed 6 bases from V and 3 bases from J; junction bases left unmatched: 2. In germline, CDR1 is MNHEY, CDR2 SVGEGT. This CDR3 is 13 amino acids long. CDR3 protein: CASRRTGEETQYF. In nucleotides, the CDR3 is TGTGCCAGCAGACGGACAGGGGAAGAGACCCAGTACTTC.

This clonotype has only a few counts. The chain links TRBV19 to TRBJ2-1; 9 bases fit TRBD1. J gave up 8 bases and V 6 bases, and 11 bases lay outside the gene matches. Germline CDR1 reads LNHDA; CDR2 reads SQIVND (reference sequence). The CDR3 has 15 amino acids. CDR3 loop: CASRPIRDRDHEQFF. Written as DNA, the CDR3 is TGTGCCAGTAGACCTATCCGGGACAGGGACCATGAGCAGTTCTTC.

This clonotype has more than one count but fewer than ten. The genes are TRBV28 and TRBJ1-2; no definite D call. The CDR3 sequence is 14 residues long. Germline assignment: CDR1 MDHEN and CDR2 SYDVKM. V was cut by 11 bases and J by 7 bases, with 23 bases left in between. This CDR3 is CAVRGTQSTGGYTF. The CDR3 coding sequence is TGTGCCGTCCGGGGAACCCAATCTACTGGTGGCTACACCTTC.

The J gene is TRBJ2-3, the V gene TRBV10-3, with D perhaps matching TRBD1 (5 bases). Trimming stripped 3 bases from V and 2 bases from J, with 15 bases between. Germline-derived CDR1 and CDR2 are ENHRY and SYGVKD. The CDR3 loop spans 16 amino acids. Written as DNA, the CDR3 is TGTGCCATCAGTGAAGGTTTGGGGCCCTCCACAGATACGCAGTATTTT. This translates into CAISEGLGPSTDTQYF.

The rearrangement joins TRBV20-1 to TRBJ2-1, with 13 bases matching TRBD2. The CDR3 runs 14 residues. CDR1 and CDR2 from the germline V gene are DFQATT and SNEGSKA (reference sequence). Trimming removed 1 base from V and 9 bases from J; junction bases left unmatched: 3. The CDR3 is CSARGLAGGLEQFF. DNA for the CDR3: TGCAGTGCTAGAGGACTAGCGGGAGGCCTTGAGCAGTTCTTC.

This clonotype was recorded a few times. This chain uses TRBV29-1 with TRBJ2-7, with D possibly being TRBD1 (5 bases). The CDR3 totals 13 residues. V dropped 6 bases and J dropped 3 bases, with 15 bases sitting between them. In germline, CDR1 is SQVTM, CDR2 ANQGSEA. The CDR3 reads CSVRTAGYYEQYF. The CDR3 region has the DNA TGCAGCGTAAGAACGGCAGGGTACTACGAGCAGTACTTC.

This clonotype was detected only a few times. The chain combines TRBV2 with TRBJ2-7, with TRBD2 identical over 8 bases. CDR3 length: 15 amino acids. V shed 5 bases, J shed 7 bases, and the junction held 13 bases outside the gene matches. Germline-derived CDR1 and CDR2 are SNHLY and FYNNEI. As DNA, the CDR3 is TGTGCCAGCAGTACCACTATGGGACTAGTCTTAGAGCAGTACTTC. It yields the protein CASSTTMGLVLEQYF. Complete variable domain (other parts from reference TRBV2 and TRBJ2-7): EPEVTQTPSHQVTQMGQEVILRCVPISNHLYFYWYRQILGQKVEFLVSFYNNEISEKSEIFDDQFSVERPDGSNFTLKIRSTKLEDSAMYFCASSTTMGLVLEQYFGPGTRLTVT.

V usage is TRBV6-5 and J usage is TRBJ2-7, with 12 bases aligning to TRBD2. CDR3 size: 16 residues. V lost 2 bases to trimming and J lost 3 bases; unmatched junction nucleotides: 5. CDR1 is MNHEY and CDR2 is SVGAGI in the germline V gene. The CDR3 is CASSYRMTSGSYEQYF. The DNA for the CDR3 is TGTGCCAGCAGTTACCGGATGACTAGCGGGAGCTACGAGCAGTACTTC.

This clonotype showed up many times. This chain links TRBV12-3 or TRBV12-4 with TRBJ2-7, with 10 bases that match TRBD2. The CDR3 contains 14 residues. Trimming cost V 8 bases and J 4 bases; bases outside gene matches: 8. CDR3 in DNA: TGTGCCAGCCGAGCTAGCGGGAGACCTTACGAGCAGTACTTC. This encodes CASRASGRPYEQYF.

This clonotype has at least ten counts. CDR3 residues: CASSFAGEGEQYF. The CDR3 DNA is TGTGCCAGCAGTTTCGCGGGAGAAGGCGAGCAGTACTTC. The V call is TRBV12-3 or TRBV12-4, the J call TRBJ2-7; TRBD2 matches at 7 bases. The CDR3 consists of 13 residues. Losses at the gene ends were 3 bases for V and 6 bases for J; bases not matched to a gene: 5.

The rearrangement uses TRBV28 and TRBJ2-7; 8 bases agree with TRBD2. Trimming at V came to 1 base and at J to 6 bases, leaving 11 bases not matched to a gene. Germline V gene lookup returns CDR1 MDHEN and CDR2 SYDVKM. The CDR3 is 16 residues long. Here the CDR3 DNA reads TGTGCCAGCAGTTTATCCCAAAGCGGGAGTATCGGCGAGCAGTACTTC. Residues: CASSLSQSGSIGEQYF.

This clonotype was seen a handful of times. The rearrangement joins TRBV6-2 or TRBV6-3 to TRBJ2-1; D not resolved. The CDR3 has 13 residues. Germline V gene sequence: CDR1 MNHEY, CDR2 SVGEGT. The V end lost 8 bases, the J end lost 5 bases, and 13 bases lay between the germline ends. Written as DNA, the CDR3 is TGTGCCAGCGCCCCGAATAGTCACAATGAGCAGTTCTTC. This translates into CASAPNSHNEQFF.

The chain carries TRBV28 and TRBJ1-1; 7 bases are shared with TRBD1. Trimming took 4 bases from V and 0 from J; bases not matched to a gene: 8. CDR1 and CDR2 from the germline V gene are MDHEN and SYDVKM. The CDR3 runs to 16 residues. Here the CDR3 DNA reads TGTGCCAGCAGTTCATCGGGACAGCGATTGAACACTGAAGCTTTCTTT. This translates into CASSSSGQRLNTEAFF.

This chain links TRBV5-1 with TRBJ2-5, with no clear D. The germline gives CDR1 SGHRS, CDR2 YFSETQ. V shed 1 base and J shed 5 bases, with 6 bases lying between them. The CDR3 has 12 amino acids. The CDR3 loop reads CASSLYGETQYF. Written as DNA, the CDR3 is TGCGCCAGCAGCTTGTACGGGGAGACCCAGTACTTC.

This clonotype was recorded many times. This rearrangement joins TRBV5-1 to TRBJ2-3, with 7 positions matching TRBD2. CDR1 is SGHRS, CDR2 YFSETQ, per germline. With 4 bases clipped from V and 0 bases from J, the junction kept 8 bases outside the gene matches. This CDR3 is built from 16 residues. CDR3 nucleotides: TGCGCCAGCAGCGACCCGGGAGGCGTTAGCACAGATACGCAGTATTTT. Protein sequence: CASSDPGGVSTDTQYF.

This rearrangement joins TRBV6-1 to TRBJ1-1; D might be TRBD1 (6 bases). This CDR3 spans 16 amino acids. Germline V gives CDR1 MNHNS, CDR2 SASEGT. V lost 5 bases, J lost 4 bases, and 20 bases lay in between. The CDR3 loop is CASSRSRGRGGTEAFF. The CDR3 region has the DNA TGTGCCAGCAGTAGATCCCGGGGGCGGGGGGGCACTGAAGCTTTCTTT.

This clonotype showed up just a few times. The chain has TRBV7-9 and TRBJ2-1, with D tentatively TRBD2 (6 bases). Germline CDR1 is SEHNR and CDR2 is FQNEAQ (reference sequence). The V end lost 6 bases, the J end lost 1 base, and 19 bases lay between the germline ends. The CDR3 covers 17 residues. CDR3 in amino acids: CASSTWRGATSYNEQFF. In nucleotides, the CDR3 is TGTGCCAGCAGTACCTGGAGGGGCGCTACATCCTACAATGAGCAGTTCTTC.